This TCR beta chain was found in a study of OX40 agonist ivuxolimab in advanced cancers. The overall study: Patients treated during dose escalation were battling hepatocellular carcinoma, melanoma, renal cell or head and neck cancer. Past anti-PD-1, anti-PD-L1 or anti-CTLA-4 therapy was accepted, and roughly 37% had received some.

Comment on this clone: Its specificity is unknown.

V gave up 10 bases and J gave up 6 bases; unmatched junction bases: 11. This CDR3 has 14 amino acids. From germline, CDR1 is MDHEN and CDR2 SYDVKM. Method: immunoSEQ multiplex PCR; TCRdb's copy keeps in-frame clones and lacks some. The repertoire consists of some 22,000 clones, with 88% occurring once and the leading ten covering roughly 10%. On cycle 4 day 1 and cycle 7 day 1, as well as at baseline, blood was sampled. Study-level findings and limits: Both CD4+ and CD8+ T cell populations in blood had undergone clonal expansion by week 6 at 0.1 to 3.0 mg/kg.

This TCR was sampled from an adult with an advanced solid tumor such as melanoma, head and neck, liver or kidney cancer. The specimen comprised CD4+ or CD8+ T cells sorted from blood, sampled in a trial of the OX40 agonist ivuxolimab. The chain uses TRBV28 and TRBJ1-5, with TRBD1 identical over 8 bases. The CDR3 region is CATYRGDRSQPQHF. In DNA, the CDR3 is TGTGCCACCTACAGGGGGGATCGAAGTCAGCCCCAGCATTTT.